This TCR beta chain came from a study of tumor-infiltrating lymphocytes in primary liver carcinoma. Whole-study context: Staging of the tumors gave T1-T3 N0M0, with widths of about 4.2 to 11 cm.

Unsorted bulk tissue (roughly 17-33 mg) underwent RNA and DNA co-extraction. Production of TCR beta cDNA used approximately 480 ng total RNA together with a constant-region primer. Nested multiplex PCR, run for three rounds with slightly modified ARM-PCR, yielded TCR beta libraries. Researchers ran the first two PCR rounds for roughly 10 cycles each with TRBV1-TRBV30 forward primers and a C-beta reverse primer. TCRdb re-called the multiplex PCR reads with MiXCR, one entry per CDR3 protein. Among about 60,000 distinct CDR3 sequences, 71% were seen once, and the ten largest hold 30% to 40%. This clonotype was observed a handful of times. Its matching antigen is unknown. This clone may be a read error of a much larger clone one base away. The CDR3 is 17 amino acids. Germline values: CDR1 SGHRS, CDR2 YFSETQ. Study observations and caveats: Representation across all five tumor regions was limited to only about 7-24% of top clones.

The chain is built from TRBV5-1 and TRBJ2-1; 14 bases align to TRBD2. Material for sequencing was liver tumor tissue from sampling region 4. Subset here: tumor region T4, right-lateral pole. The receptor comes from a man between 40 and 49 years old with primary liver carcinoma and hepatitis B virus infection. CDR3 sequence (DNA): TGCGCCAGCAGCTTCTTTGGGACTAGCGGGAGCAGGAATGAGCAGCTCTTC. It is translated as CASSFFGTSGSRNEQLF.